This T cell receptor beta chain derives from a study of blood T cell repertoires in COVID-19. In the study overall: Whether acute or convalescent, the COVID-19 samples came from the United States, Italy and Spain. PBMCs, B-cell-depleted T cells, or T cells were the source of the cDNA or gDNA that made up the material.

Measured with immunoSEQ multiplex PCR; TCRdb has only the in-frame clones, and not every one. The repertoire holds roughly 380,000 clones, with roughly 90% as singletons. Germline V gene sequence: CDR1 MDHEN, CDR2 SYDVKM. Trimming took 3 bases from V and 6 from J; bases not matched to a gene: 10. The CDR3 is 15 residues long. The chain has TRBV28 and TRBJ2-7, with 8 positions matching TRBD2. Sequencing was performed on peripheral blood. The TCR was taken from a middle-aged woman with COVID-19, enrolled during active disease. The CDR3: CASSFPPGGLREQYF. In nucleotides, the CDR3 is TGTGCCAGCAGTTTTCCCCCGGGGGGGCTGCGCGAGCAGTACTTC.